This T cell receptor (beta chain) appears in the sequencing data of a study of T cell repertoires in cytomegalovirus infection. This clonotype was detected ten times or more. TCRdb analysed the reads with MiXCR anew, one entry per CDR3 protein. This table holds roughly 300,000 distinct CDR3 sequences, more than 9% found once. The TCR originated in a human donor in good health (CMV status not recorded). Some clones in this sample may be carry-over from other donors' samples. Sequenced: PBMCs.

CDR3 loop: CASSEYTGSGNTIYF. The DNA for the CDR3 is TGTGCCAGCAGTGAATACACAGGCTCTGGAAACACCATATATTTT. The chain links TRBV25-1 to TRBJ1-3; D possibly corresponds to TRBD1 (5 bases). Trimming pared 0 bases from V and 0 bases from J, leaving 6 bases between. The CDR3 consists of 15 residues. CDR1 is MGHDK, CDR2 SYGVNS, per germline.